A selection of T cell receptor beta chains follows, all from one sample in a study of T cell repertoires in cytomegalovirus infection. TCRdb recomputed calls from the reads with MiXCR, one row per CDR3 protein. Among some 300,000 distinct CDR3 sequences listed, around 15% were seen once. The sequenced sample consisted of PBMCs. Receptors were obtained from a human donor in good health (CMV status not recorded). Some clones in this sample may be carry-over from other donors' samples. CDR3s include the opening cysteine and the closing phenylalanine or tryptophan. A D gene is named only where the DNA matches it firmly. Not all rows give a size; the values are once, few, many and, for expanded clones, a class.

abundance	j_gene	v_gene	d_gene	CDR3nt	CDR3aa
many	TRBJ1-1	TRBV7-3	-	TGTGCCAGCAGCACACACCCGACAGGGAACACTGAAGCTTTCTTT	CASSTHPTGNTEAFF
-	TRBJ2-1	TRBV15	TRBD1	TGTGCCACCACCATTTCCCAGGGGGCTTTTCCAAACAATGAGCAGTTCTTC	CATTISQGAFPNNEQFF
-	TRBJ2-3	TRBV19	-	TGTGCCAGTTCTCCGGGACTCCACACAGATACGCAGTATTTT	CASSPGLHTDTQYF
-	TRBJ1-5	TRBV19	-	TGTGCCAGTAGCGTATCAGGGCTTGGCCACCAGCCCCAGCATTTT	CASSVSGLGHQPQHF
-	TRBJ2-1	TRBV5-1	-	TGCGCCAGCAAAGCGGGACAGCAATACAATGAGCAGTTCTTC	CASKAGQQYNEQFF
few	TRBJ1-2	TRBV5-4	TRBD1	TGTGCCAGCAGCACGGACAGGGGGCCTTCGGACTACACCTTC	CASSTDRGPSDYTF
few	TRBJ2-5	TRBV29-1	TRBD2	TGCAGCGTACATCTAGCGGGAGGGGAGACCCAGTACTTC	CSVHLAGGETQYF
few	TRBJ2-5	TRBV4-3	-	TGCGCCAGCAGCTTTTCCCAGGACCAAGAGACCCAGTACTTC	CASSFSQDQETQYF
many	TRBJ2-6	TRBV11-2	-	TGTGCCAGCACCCGGTCGTCGAAGGCCAACGTCCTGACTTTC	CASTRSSKANVLTF
-	TRBJ1-6	TRBV5-5	-	TGTGCCAGCAGCACGGAGGGCCCTCACAGCGGTTCCCTCCACTTT	CASSTEGPHSGSLHF
-	TRBJ2-5	TRBV14	TRBD1	TGTGCCAGCAGCCACTCAGGACAGGGATTGACCCAGTACTTC	CASSHSGQGLTQYF
many	TRBJ2-1	TRBV11-1	TRBD2	TGTGCCAGCAGCTTAGACTTCCTAGCGGGGTTGAGCTCCTACAATGAGCAGTTCTTC	CASSLDFLAGLSSYNEQFF
many	TRBJ2-5	TRBV7-6	-	TGTGCCAGCAGCCCGAGGTGGTCCCAAGAGACCCAGTACTTC	CASSPRWSQETQYF
few	TRBJ1-2	TRBV29-1	-	TGCAGCGTTGAAGTCGCATACAACTATGGCTACACCTTC	CSVEVAYNYGYTF
few	TRBJ2-2	TRBV29-1	-	TGCAGCGCACCGGAGGACGGGGAGCTGTTTTTT	CSAPEDGELFF
once	TRBJ1-6	TRBV20-1	-	TGCAGTGCTAGATGGACCCTCAAAGGGGATTCACCCCTCCACTTT	CSARWTLKGDSPLHF
-	TRBJ2-1	TRBV7-9	-	TGTGCCAGCAGCGAAACCAGGACAGCCTACAATGAGCAGTTCTTC	CASSETRTAYNEQFF
-	TRBJ2-7	TRBV5-1	TRBD1	TGCGCCAGCAGCTCCGGGACAGGGGTCGAGCAGTACTTC	CASSSGTGVEQYF
few	TRBJ2-2	TRBV11-2	TRBD1	TGTGCCAGCAGCTTTACGACAGGGGTGTCCGGGGAGCTGTTTTTT	CASSFTTGVSGELFF
many	TRBJ2-1	TRBV27	TRBD2	TGTGCCAGCAGTTTCCCCCTAGCGGGAGTGGATGAGCAGTTCTTC	CASSFPLAGVDEQFF
-	TRBJ2-6	TRBV9	-	TGTGCCAGCACCGCGGGTGCTCTGGGGGCCAACGTCCTGACTTTC	CASTAGALGANVLTF
few	TRBJ1-5	TRBV29-1	-	TGCAGCGTGGGGTTTGGGACACGTGCTAATCAGCCCCAGCATTTT	CSVGFGTRANQPQHF
-	TRBJ1-5	TRBV5-8	-	TGTGCCAGCAGCTTTGTCTCTCAGCCCCAGCATTTT	CASSFVSQPQHF
many	TRBJ2-3	TRBV11-3	-	TGTGCCAGCAGCTTCGACTCGAGCACAGATACGCAGTATTTT	CASSFDSSTDTQYF
many	TRBJ2-2	TRBV29-1	-	TGCAGCGCCAACCCAGGACCGTGGAACACCGGGGAGCTGTTTTTT	CSANPGPWNTGELFF
many	TRBJ2-5	TRBV6-2/TRBV6-3	TRBD2	TGTGCCAGCACCCGGACTAGCGGGAGAGAGGTCCCCCAAGAGACCCAGTACTTC	CASTRTSGREVPQETQYF
-	TRBJ1-5	TRBV29-1	-	TGCAGCGTTGATCACACGTCTGATCAGCCCCAGCATTTT	CSVDHTSDQPQHF
-	TRBJ2-2	TRBV29-1	-	TGCAGCGTTGTAAGGGGCACCGGGGAGCTGTTTTTT	CSVVRGTGELFF
-	TRBJ2-7	TRBV29-1	-	TGCAGCGTTGAGGCAGGGCGCTACGAGCAGTACTTC	CSVEAGRYEQYF
many	TRBJ1-4	TRBV7-2	-	TGTGCCAGCAGCTTAAAGACGCAGGGAGGGTCGACTAATGAAAAACTGTTTTTT	CASSLKTQGGSTNEKLFF
-	TRBJ1-2	TRBV25-1	-	TGTGCCAGCAGTGAATATGCGAGACCCTATGGCTACACCTTC	CASSEYARPYGYTF
many	TRBJ1-2	TRBV4-1	-	TGCGCCAGCAGCCAAGAGATTAAGACCTATGGCTACACCTTC	CASSQEIKTYGYTF
few	TRBJ1-1	TRBV5-1	-	TGCGCCAGCAGCTCGGGGGATTGGGACACTGAAGCTTTCTTT	CASSSGDWDTEAFF
-	TRBJ1-5	TRBV15	-	TGTGCCACCAGCAGACCAGGGGTTCGGCAGCCCCAGCATTTT	CATSRPGVRQPQHF
many	TRBJ1-3	TRBV28	-	TGTGCCAGCAGTTTCAACCTAAACCCAACCATATATTTT	CASSFNLNPTIYF